This passage covers 24 T cell receptor beta chains from one sample sequenced in a study of cytomegalovirus exposure and HLA in healthy donors. The PCR used 60 Vbeta and 13 Jbeta primers. Profiled with immunoSEQ multiplex PCR; TCRdb holds only in-frame clones, not every one. Recorded for this sample: some 130,000 clones. Sequencing used PBMCs. All receptors derive from a woman in her thirties or forties in good health and CMV-seropositive.

This chain links TRBV7-6 with TRBJ2-3; 9 positions match TRBD2. The V segment lost 2 bases and the J segment 0 bases; nucleotides outside the gene matches: 6. Germline CDR1 and CDR2: SGHVS and FNYEAQ. The CDR3 sequence is 17 residues long. The CDR3 region has the DNA TGTGCCAGCAGCTTATTACTGAGCGGGGGGAGCACAGATACGCAGTATTTT. It specifies CASSLLLSGGSTDTQYF.

The chain uses TRBV5-1 and TRBJ1-1; 9 bases agree with TRBD1. Germline V gene sequence: CDR1 SGHRS, CDR2 YFSETQ. The CDR3 has 17 residues. Trimming took 1 base from V and 4 from J; bases not matched to a gene: 11. The CDR3 loop reads CASSLRPGGQGGTEAFF. The CDR3, as DNA: TGCGCCAGCAGCTTGAGGCCTGGGGGACAGGGAGGCACTGAAGCTTTCTTT.

This chain uses TRBV4-1 with TRBJ1-5, with TRBD1 matching 10 bases. The CDR3 spans 14 residues. Germline CDR1 and CDR2: MGHRA and YSYEKL. V lost 3 bases, J lost 11 bases, and 7 bases stayed unmatched. CDR3 in amino acids: CASSQGQGLWAQHF. DNA of the CDR3: TGCGCCAGCAGCCAGGGACAGGGGCTCTGGGCCCAGCATTTT.

A note on this clone: The same CDR3 arises from other DNA sequences in this sample as well. The rearrangement links TRBV7-9 to TRBJ1-1; D unresolved. V was clipped by 6 bases and J by 1 base, with 6 bases between them. The CDR3 is 12 amino acids. Germline V gene lookup returns CDR1 SEHNR and CDR2 FQNEAQ (reference sequence). CDR3 sequence: CASSRGNTEAFF. As DNA, the CDR3 is TGTGCCAGCAGTCGGGGGAACACTGAAGCTTTCTTT.

The CDR3 sequence: CASSLVGHLKNTGELFF. CDR3 in DNA: TGTGCCAGCAGCTTAGTGGGCCATCTCAAGAACACCGGGGAGCTGTTTTTT. The rearrangement uses TRBV7-6 and TRBJ2-2; D gene ambiguous. Germline V gene sequence: CDR1 SGHVS, CDR2 FNYEAQ. The CDR3 is made up of 17 amino acids. Trimming stripped 1 base from V and 1 base from J, with 13 bases between.

This chain's CDR3 is CASSYTGLNQPQHF. In DNA form, the CDR3 reads TGCGCCAGCAGTTATACAGGGTTAAATCAGCCCCAGCATTTT. The genes are TRBV5-1 and TRBJ1-5; tentatively, D is TRBD1 (6 bases). The CDR3 is 14 residues long. The germline CDR1 and CDR2 sequences are SGHRS and YFSETQ. V dropped 5 bases and J dropped 4 bases, with 13 bases sitting between them.

V and J are TRBV7-2 and TRBJ1-2; 9 positions match TRBD1. This CDR3 is 15 amino acids long. The J segment lost 4 bases and the V segment lost 4 bases, leaving 7 bases of the junction unmatched. Germline V gives CDR1 SGHTA, CDR2 FQGNSA. CDR3 amino acids: CASSSTGGGGYGYTF. CDR3 bases: TGTGCCAGCAGCTCGACAGGGGGAGGGGGCTATGGCTACACCTTC.

The chain joins TRBV19 to TRBJ1-6, with a weak D call TRBD1 (6 bases). This CDR3 has 12 residues. V lost 8 bases and J lost 10, with 12 bases in between. Germline assignment: CDR1 LNHDA and CDR2 SQIVND (reference sequence). The CDR3 sequence is CASGGAGSPLHF. DNA of the CDR3: TGTGCCAGTGGGGGGGCTGGATCACCCCTCCACTTT.

The genes are TRBV6-1 and TRBJ2-2; TRBD1 might be the D (6 bases). CDR1 is MNHNS, CDR2 SASEGT, per germline. CDR3 size: 15 residues. V dropped 1 base and J dropped 4 bases, with 10 bases sitting between them. For the CDR3, the DNA is TGTGCCAGCAGTGAAGGGGGGCACTCCACCGGGGAGCTGTTTTTT. It is translated as CASSEGGHSTGELFF.

This chain connects TRBV11-2 to TRBJ1-1; 7 bases line up with TRBD1. Trimming cost V 5 bases and J 1 base; bases outside gene matches: 7. The CDR3 covers 15 residues. From germline, CDR1 is SGHAT and CDR2 FQNNGV. The CDR3 sequence is CASSPRTGSNTEAFF. CDR3 nucleotides: TGTGCCAGCAGCCCTAGGACAGGATCGAACACTGAAGCTTTCTTT.

The chain is built from TRBV29-1 and TRBJ2-5; weak D call: TRBD2 (5 bases). Germline loops: CDR1 SQVTM, CDR2 ANQGSEA. V was clipped by 0 bases and J by 1 base, with 15 bases between them. This CDR3 has 16 amino acids. The CDR3 nucleotides are TGCAGCGTTGAAGAGGACTGTGCCGGAATCCAAGAGACCCAGTACTTC. It encodes CSVEEDCAGIQETQYF.

The chain is built from TRBV11-2 and TRBJ1-1, with no clear D. The V end was cut by 1 base, the J end by 5 bases, with 11 bases between. Germline CDR1 reads SGHAT; CDR2 reads FQNNGV. The CDR3 extends over 14 amino acids. CDR3 in amino acids: CASSLVETGTEAFF. CDR3 DNA sequence: TGTGCCAGCAGCTTAGTGGAAACGGGGACTGAAGCTTTCTTT.

The chain joins TRBV27 to TRBJ2-5; 7 nucleotides align to TRBD2. The V gene's germline CDR1 is MNHEY and CDR2 SMNVEV (reference sequence). J gave up 9 bases and V 1 base, and 11 bases lay outside the gene matches. The CDR3 is 15 amino acids. DNA for the CDR3: TGTGCCAGCAGTTTATTCGCTAGCGGTCTAGGGGCCCAGTACTTC. The encoded protein is CASSLFASGLGAQYF.

The rearrangement links TRBV14 to TRBJ1-2, with 8 bases fitting TRBD1. This CDR3 region has 14 residues. V shed 0 bases and J 3 bases; nucleotides not matched to a gene: 0. Per the germline V gene, CDR1 is SGHDN and CDR2 is FVKESK. The CDR3, as DNA: TGTGCCAGCAGCCAAGAGGGACAGGACTATGGCTACACCTTC. The encoded protein is CASSQEGQDYGYTF.

V and J are TRBV5-4 and TRBJ2-7; D might be TRBD2 (5 bases). The CDR3 is 17 amino acids. Trimming stripped 0 bases from V and 4 bases from J, with 20 bases between. Per the germline V gene, CDR1 is SGHNT and CDR2 is YYREEE (reference sequence). CDR3 sequence: CASSLVPSFGSFYEQYF. CDR3 bases: TGTGCCAGCAGCTTGGTCCCTTCCTTTGGGAGTTTTTACGAGCAGTACTTC.

J is TRBJ2-1 and V is TRBV6-1; no definite D call. CDR1 MNHNS and CDR2 SASEGT come from the germline V gene. The CDR3 totals 11 residues. Trimming pared 7 bases from V and 6 bases from J, leaving 7 bases between. The CDR3: CASNLPNEQFF. CDR3 nucleotides: TGTGCCAGCAATCTACCCAATGAGCAGTTCTTC.

This chain links TRBV6-4 with TRBJ2-1, with TRBD2 as a possible D gene (6 bases). In germline, CDR1 is MRHNA, CDR2 SNTAGT. Trimming took 3 bases from V and 4 from J, leaving 7 bases between them. The CDR3 is 13 residues long. Written as DNA, the CDR3 is TGTGCCAGCAGTGAGGGACTGTACAATGAGCAGTTCTTC. It yields the protein CASSEGLYNEQFF.

The rearrangement joins TRBV7-9 to TRBJ2-3; D is ambiguous. CDR1 is SEHNR and CDR2 is FQNEAQ in the germline V gene (reference sequence). This CDR3 spans 14 amino acids. Trimming shortened V by 4 bases and J by 0 bases, and 8 bases separated the two germline ends. CDR3 nucleotide sequence: TGTGCCAGCAGCTCACAACAGAGCACAGATACGCAGTATTTT. It is translated as CASSSQQSTDTQYF.

The genes are TRBV10-1 and TRBJ2-5, with 11 bases identical to TRBD2. Germline V gene lookup returns CDR1 WNHNN and CDR2 SYGVQD (reference sequence). V lost 0 bases and J lost 3; bases outside the gene matches: 9. This CDR3 has 18 residues. The CDR3: CASSESTHIAGGEETQYF. In DNA, the CDR3 is TGCGCCAGCAGTGAGTCGACTCATATAGCGGGAGGGGAAGAGACCCAGTACTTC.

The genes are TRBV6-5 and TRBJ1-1; D possibly corresponds to TRBD1 (5 bases). V lost 0 bases and J lost 3, with 14 bases in between. Germline CDR1 reads MNHEY; CDR2 reads SVGAGI. This CDR3 region has 16 residues. The CDR3 here is CASSYSISPGDTEAFF. The CDR3 region has the DNA TGTGCCAGCAGTTACTCGATTAGTCCGGGGGACACTGAAGCTTTCTTT.

The rearrangement links TRBV19 to TRBJ2-3; no clear D. The germline V gene has CDR1 LNHDA and CDR2 SQIVND (reference sequence). V was trimmed by 4 bases and J by 6 bases, leaving 11 bases between them. The CDR3 runs to 13 residues. The CDR3 region has the DNA TGTGCCAGTAGTACCGGGTATAGGGATACGCAGTATTTT. The encoded protein is CASSTGYRDTQYF.

The chain couples TRBV12-5 to TRBJ1-5, with D maybe TRBD1 (6 bases). Trimming removed 5 bases from V and 5 bases from J, with 19 bases in between. CDR1 and CDR2 (germline): LGHNT, FRNRAP. This CDR3 has 16 amino acids. The CDR3 nucleotides read TGTGCTAGTGGTCCCCTACCGGGGACACCGGATCAGCCCCAGCATTTT. Encoded protein: CASGPLPGTPDQPQHF.

The chain combines TRBV9 with TRBJ2-1; D is unclear. V was shortened by 4 bases and J by 0 bases, with 20 bases between the two germline ends. Germline values: CDR1 SGDLS, CDR2 YYNGEE. The CDR3 is 18 residues long. CDR3 in DNA: TGTGCCAGCAGCCCCCGTCCCCCCCCGATCAGCTCCTACAATGAGCAGTTCTTC. Amino acids: CASSPRPPPISSYNEQFF.

The chain uses TRBV18 and TRBJ1-1, with a possible D match to TRBD1 (5 bases). Trimming cost V 8 bases and J 1 base, with 14 bases left between them. CDR1 is KGHSH and CDR2 is LQKENI in the germline V gene. This CDR3 region has 14 residues. The CDR3 coding sequence is TGTGCCAGCCTCACAGCCGGGGGGAACACTGAAGCTTTCTTT. Protein: CASLTAGGNTEAFF.